A selection of T cell receptor beta chains follows, all from one sample in a study of PD-1 blockade in classical Hodgkin lymphoma. The protocol was immunoSEQ multiplex PCR, while the TCRdb copy is restricted to in-frame clones and leaves out a portion. This sample carries about 46,000 clones, approximately 70% of them seen once, and the ten largest clones take about 10%. The source material was peripheral blood mononuclear cells (PBMCs), sampled at baseline. These receptor sequences come from a human donor with classical Hodgkin lymphoma. CDR3s include the opening cysteine and the closing phenylalanine or tryptophan. D genes are given only for firm matches. Clone size is not always given. Where it is, it says once, few, many or a class for expanded clones.

clone size	D gene	V gene	J gene	CDR3 protein	CDR3 DNA
.	.	TRBV12-5	TRBJ2-7	CASGSPFEWVYEQYF	TGTGCTAGTGGTTCCCCCTTTGAGTGGGTCTACGAGCAGTACTTC
.	.	TRBV30	TRBJ1-1	CAWSVVVNTEAFF	TGTGCCTGGAGTGTAGTGGTCAACACTGAAGCTTTCTTT
.	TRBD2	TRBV10-3	TRBJ2-5	CAISDKREMETQYF	TGTGCCATCAGTGATAAGCGGGAGATGGAGACCCAGTACTTC
.	.	TRBV19	TRBJ2-3	CASRIGGTYGTDTQYF	TGTGCCAGTAGAATAGGGGGGACTTACGGCACAGATACGCAGTATTTT
.	TRBD1	TRBV9	TRBJ2-7	CASSVAAGGSFYEQYF	TGTGCCAGCAGCGTAGCGGCAGGGGGAAGTTTCTACGAGCAGTACTTC
.	.	TRBV7-3	TRBJ2-2	CASSPGTQNTGELFF	TGTGCCAGCAGCCCGGGGACACAGAACACCGGGGAGCTGTTTTTT
.	TRBD2	TRBV5-1	TRBJ2-3	CASSLGLAGVRGADTQYF	TGCGCCAGCAGCTTGGGACTAGCGGGAGTCAGAGGGGCAGATACGCAGTATTTT
few	TRBD1	TRBV7-8	TRBJ2-1	CASRSDRDRGRNEQFF	TGTGCCAGCAGGTCGGACCGGGACAGGGGGCGGAATGAGCAGTTCTTC
.	TRBD2	TRBV5-1	TRBJ2-5	CASSLGLAGETQYF	TGCGCCAGCAGCCTCGGACTAGCGGGAGAGACCCAGTACTTC
.	TRBD2	TRBV14	TRBJ2-5	CASSQSGGYWGETQYF	TGTGCCAGCAGCCAGTCGGGGGGATATTGGGGAGAGACCCAGTACTTC
.	TRBD2	TRBV5-4	TRBJ2-5	CASSLELAGVRETQYF	TGTGCCAGCAGCTTGGAACTAGCGGGAGTGAGGGAGACCCAGTACTTC
.	.	TRBV10-1	TRBJ2-2	CASSEHPQGGTGELFF	TGCGCCAGCAGTGAGCACCCGCAGGGCGGCACCGGGGAGCTGTTTTTT
.	.	TRBV5-6	TRBJ2-5	CASSVGGGPETQYF	TGTGCCAGCAGCGTGGGCGGGGGCCCGGAGACCCAGTACTTC
.	.	TRBV5-1	TRBJ2-7	CASSLEDNTYEQYF	TGCGCCAGCAGCTTAGAGGACAACACCTACGAGCAGTACTTC
.	.	TRBV6-1	TRBJ1-5	CASSEGVLQPQHF	TGTGCCAGCAGTGAAGGGGTTCTCCAGCCCCAGCATTTT
once	.	TRBV7-2	TRBJ2-3	CASSLVYRTNGPDTQYF	TGTGCCAGCAGCTTAGTGTACAGGACTAACGGACCAGATACGCAGTATTTT
.	TRBD1	TRBV28	TRBJ2-7	CASSLVAGQGGEQYF	TGTGCCAGCAGTTTAGTCGCCGGACAGGGGGGAGAGCAGTACTTC
.	.	TRBV7-8	TRBJ1-2	CASSLGTANYGYTF	TGTGCCAGCAGCTTAGGTACCGCTAACTATGGCTACACCTTC
once	TRBD1	TRBV11-3	TRBJ1-2	CASSLGQGIDGYTF	TGTGCCAGCAGCCTCGGACAGGGTATAGATGGCTACACCTTC
few	.	TRBV5-1	TRBJ1-2	CASSPLDAFYGYTF	TGCGCCAGCAGCCCCCTAGACGCTTTCTATGGCTACACCTTC
.	TRBD2	TRBV13	TRBJ2-5	CASSLERGGAQETQYF	TGTGCCAGCAGCTTAGAACGGGGGGGCGCCCAAGAGACCCAGTACTTC
.	.	TRBV28	TRBJ1-2	CASSLQLGVGYTF	TGTGCCAGCAGTTTACAGTTGGGGGTAGGCTACACCTTC
.	.	TRBV19	TRBJ1-2	CASSPPTTF	TGTGCCAGTAGTCCCCCTACCACCTTC
.	TRBD2	TRBV7-6	TRBJ2-2	CASSPLAGARTGELFF	TGTGCCAGCAGCCCCCTAGCGGGGGCTAGGACCGGGGAGCTGTTTTTT
.	TRBD1	TRBV19	TRBJ2-7	CASSRDRRQGQYF	TGTGCCAGTAGTAGGGACAGGAGGCAGGGGCAGTACTTC
.	TRBD1	TRBV23-1	TRBJ2-7	CASSLSTGTTVDEQYF	TGCGCCAGCAGTCTCTCGACAGGGACGACTGTGGACGAGCAGTACTTC
.	.	TRBV9	TRBJ1-2	CASSIAGTSDYGYTF	TGTGCCAGCAGCATCGCCGGGACCTCCGACTATGGCTACACCTTC
few	.	TRBV7-8	TRBJ1-5	CASSLEGGNGNQPQHF	TGTGCCAGCAGCTTAGAGGGGGGGAACGGCAATCAGCCCCAGCATTTT
.	TRBD1	TRBV9	TRBJ2-7	CASSVQGDNYEQYF	TGTGCCAGCAGCGTACAGGGGGACAACTACGAGCAGTACTTC
few	TRBD1	TRBV30	TRBJ1-3	CAWNRGYSGNTIYF	TGTGCCTGGAACAGGGGATACTCTGGAAACACCATATATTTT
.	.	TRBV19	TRBJ2-3	CASRFGGADTQYF	TGTGCCAGTAGGTTTGGGGGAGCAGATACGCAGTATTTT
.	TRBD1	TRBV2	TRBJ1-6	CASKMDRAGASPLHF	TGTGCCAGCAAAATGGACAGGGCTGGGGCTTCACCCCTCCACTTT
.	TRBD2	TRBV19	TRBJ2-3	CASSTSRRAGTSDTQYF	TGTGCCAGTAGTACCTCCCGGCGAGCGGGGACCTCAGATACGCAGTATTTT
once	.	TRBV6-1	TRBJ2-5	CASRETIQETQYF	TGTGCCAGCAGAGAGACTATCCAAGAGACCCAGTACTTC
.	.	TRBV13	TRBJ2-2	CASSLGGPRELFF	TGTGCCAGCAGCTTAGGGGGGCCAAGGGAGCTGTTTTTT
once	TRBD1	TRBV7-9	TRBJ1-2	CASSLDPGGYYGYTF	TGTGCCAGCAGCTTAGACCCAGGGGGCTACTATGGCTACACCTTC
.	TRBD1	TRBV18	TRBJ1-2	CASSPRRGQGDYGYTF	TGTGCCAGCTCGCCGAGACGGGGACAGGGAGACTATGGCTACACCTTC
.	.	TRBV6-4	TRBJ1-5	CASSEAGGNQPQHF	TGTGCCAGCAGTGAGGCAGGGGGCAATCAGCCCCAGCATTTT
.	TRBD1	TRBV5-1	TRBJ1-4	CASSDRGRISNEKLFF	TGCGCCAGCTCTGACAGGGGAAGGATTTCTAATGAAAAACTGTTTTTT
.	TRBD2	TRBV27	TRBJ2-7	CASSLQRESTYEQYF	TGTGCCAGCAGTTTACAGCGGGAGTCAACCTACGAGCAGTACTTC
many	.	TRBV28	TRBJ1-5	CASATHSNQPQHF	TGTGCCAGCGCGACCCATAGCAATCAGCCCCAGCATTTT
.	TRBD2	TRBV6-5	TRBJ2-7	CASTGLAREQYF	TGTGCCAGCACAGGACTAGCCCGCGAGCAGTACTTC
.	.	TRBV9	TRBJ2-5	CASSFSQGNQETQYF	TGTGCCAGCAGCTTCTCGCAGGGTAACCAAGAGACCCAGTACTTC
.	TRBD1	TRBV11-2	TRBJ1-1	CASSSGQALNTEAFF	TGTGCCAGCAGCTCCGGACAGGCCCTGAACACTGAAGCTTTCTTT
once	.	TRBV5-1	TRBJ1-1	CASSLASAYSTEAFF	TGCGCCAGCAGCTTGGCCTCGGCCTATTCCACTGAAGCTTTCTTT
.	.	TRBV5-6	TRBJ2-5	CASSLAGYQETQYF	TGTGCCAGCAGCTTGGCCGGGTACCAAGAGACCCAGTACTTC
few	TRBD2	TRBV6-1	TRBJ2-4	CASTERGVAKNIQYF	TGTGCCAGCACCGAGCGGGGGGTGGCCAAAAACATTCAGTACTTC
.	TRBD1	TRBV28	TRBJ1-5	CASKTGGNQPQHF	TGTGCCAGCAAGACAGGGGGCAATCAGCCCCAGCATTTT
.	TRBD2	TRBV5-1	TRBJ2-3	CASSLRPSGGWDTDTQYF	TGCGCCAGCAGCTTGAGGCCTAGCGGGGGGTGGGACACAGATACGCAGTATTTT
.	.	TRBV19	TRBJ2-3	CASSIKDTDTQYF	TGTGCCAGTAGTATAAAGGACACGGATACGCAGTATTTT
.	.	TRBV11-2	TRBJ1-1	CASSTEGTEAFF	TGTGCCAGCAGCACAGAAGGCACTGAAGCTTTCTTT